One sample yielded the 18 T cell receptor beta chains listed below, sequenced in a study of CD4 and CD8 cells across lung adenocarcinoma regions. Each CDR3 protein is one row after TCRdb ran MiXCR on the PCR reads. Of under 20,000 distinct CDR3 sequences listed, around 53% were seen once; the top ten hold 55%. What was sequenced was CD8+ T cells from the center of a lung tumor. Receptors originate from a female donor with lung adenocarcinoma. The CD4 and CD8 labels of this study may be unreliable.

This clonotype was seen only a few times. This sequence may be a read error, since a much larger clone differs from it by one base. In DNA form, the CDR3 reads TGTGCCAGCAACACGCTAGCGGGGGGGGTGAATGAGCAGTACTTC. The encoded protein is CASNTLAGGVNEQYF. V usage is TRBV7-2 and J usage is TRBJ2-5, with 12 bases aligning to TRBD2. The CDR3 runs 15 residues. Losses at the gene ends were 7 bases for V and 11 bases for J; bases not matched to a gene: 14. The V gene's germline CDR1 is SGHTA and CDR2 FQGNSA.

This clonotype was observed at least ten times. The V call is TRBV6-5, the J call TRBJ2-5; D may be TRBD2 (5 bases). This CDR3 has 13 residues. Germline loops: CDR1 MNHEY, CDR2 SVGAGI. Trimming took off 2 bases at V and 11 bases at J, with 15 bases between the two ends. This chain's CDR3 is CASSYRLSGEQYF. The CDR3 DNA is TGTGCCAGCAGTTACAGACTCTCTGGGGAGCAGTACTTC.

Notes on this clonotype: The germline gene is not matched at one end of the junction; a read error may be the cause. V usage is TRBV27 and J usage is TRBJ2-5; 9 bases align to TRBD1. CDR1 is MNHEY, CDR2 SMNVEV, per germline (reference sequence). The CDR3 extends over 15 amino acids. CDR3 region: CASSILQGAQKTQYF. The CDR3 nucleotides read TGTGCCAGCAGTATCCTACAGGGGGCCCAAAAGACCCAGTACTTC.

This clonotype was seen many times. This chain uses TRBV6-5 with TRBJ2-1; maybe TRBD1 (5 bases). Germline CDR1 reads MNHEY; CDR2 reads SVGAGI. CDR3 size: 13 residues. Trimming took 6 bases from V and 8 from J, leaving 14 bases between them. The CDR3 DNA reads TGTGCCAGCAGCCAGGGCTTGATCTATGAGCAGTTCTTC. This sequence encodes CASSQGLIYEQFF.

The rearrangement joins TRBV7-6 to TRBJ1-6; D perhaps matches TRBD1 (6 bases). CDR3 size: 15 residues. V was clipped by 1 base and J by 8 bases, with 12 bases between them. Germline V gene lookup returns CDR1 SGHVS and CDR2 FNYEAQ. DNA for the CDR3: TGTGCCAGCAGCTTAGGCAGGGGTCGGGATTCACCCCTCCACTTT. Its translation is CASSLGRGRDSPLHF. Filled out from reference TRBV7-6 and TRBJ1-6, the complete variable domain reads GAGVSQSPRYKVTKRGQDVALRCDPISGHVSLYWYRQALGQGPEFLTYFNYEAQQDKSGLPNDRFSAERPEGSISTLTIQRTEQRDSAMYRCASSLGRGRDSPLHFGNGTRLTVT.

This clonotype was counted at least ten times. V is TRBV6-1 and J is TRBJ1-6; D unresolved. Germline V lookup: CDR1 MNHNS, CDR2 SASEGT. Trimming removed 6 bases from V and 9 bases from J, with 6 bases in between. The CDR3 extends over 11 amino acids. This CDR3 is CASSEVSPLHF. In nucleotides, the CDR3 is TGTGCCAGCAGCGAGGTTTCACCCCTCCACTTT.

This clonotype was recorded only once. The chain uses TRBV6-1 and TRBJ2-4; unclear D gene. The CDR3 consists of 14 residues. CDR1 MNHNS and CDR2 SASEGT come from the germline V gene. CDR3 loop: CAGSGSKGQETQYF. In DNA form, the CDR3 reads TGTGCGGGCAGTGGGTCGAAGGGCCAAGAGACGCAGTACTTC.

This clonotype is judged medium-sized. The V gene is TRBV6-1, the J gene TRBJ2-2; D perhaps matches TRBD2 (6 bases). The CDR3 totals 16 residues. Trimming cost V 3 bases and J 5 bases, with 16 bases left between them. Germline-derived CDR1 and CDR2 are MNHNS and SASEGT. CDR3 nucleotides: TGTGCCAGCAGTGACCCCTCTCGGGGGTGGACCGGGGAGCTGTTTTTT. It specifies CASSDPSRGWTGELFF.

This chain joins TRBV2 and TRBJ2-1, with D possibly being TRBD1 or TRBD2 (6 bases each). V shed 7 bases and J shed 9 bases, with 16 bases lying between them. The CDR3 has 13 amino acids. Germline assignment: CDR1 SNHLY and CDR2 FYNNEI. The CDR3 DNA follows: TGTGCCAGCAACGGGGGCGTTGTTGGTGAGCAGTTCTTC. Translating it yields CASNGGVVGEQFF.

A note on this clonotype: At one end the junction does not follow the germline gene, possibly because of a read error. The chain employs TRBV7-6 and TRBJ2-5; 7 bases line up with TRBD2. The DNA matches TRBJ2-3 better at its end, which makes the J call doubtful. The CDR3 sequence is 15 residues long. Germline lookup yields CDR1 SGHVS and CDR2 FNYEAQ. The CDR3 spells CARGRGAGDPDTQYF. In DNA, the CDR3 is TGTGCCAGGGGCCGAGGGGCGGGGGACCCAGATACCCAGTATTTT.

In this sample, this clonotype turned up a few times. V is TRBV27 and J is TRBJ2-4; D may be TRBD2 (7 bases). Per germline, CDR1 MNHEY and CDR2 SMNVEV (reference sequence). The CDR3 covers 16 residues. Trimming removed 6 bases from V and 0 bases from J, with 15 bases in between. This CDR3 reads CASSLRGGIAKNIQYF. CDR3 nucleotides: TGTGCCAGCAGCCTGAGGGGGGGGATAGCCAAAAACATTCAGTACTTC.

The table lists this clonotype with many counts. This chain connects TRBV10-2 to TRBJ2-1; 9 bases are a match to TRBD2. The J segment lost 4 bases and the V segment lost 6 bases, leaving 7 bases of the junction unmatched. In germline, CDR1 is WSHSY, CDR2 SAAADI. The CDR3 sequence is 15 residues long. Here the CDR3 reads CASSLSSGDYNEQFF. Here the CDR3 DNA reads TGCGCCAGCAGCTTGTCTAGCGGGGATTACAATGAGCAGTTCTTC.

In this sample, this clonotype turned up once. As the CDR3 is not closed by the conserved phenylalanine or tryptophan, this likely results from a read error. The limits of the CDR3 on the DNA are not certain, so only TCRdb's listed CDR3 is given. The V call is TRBV27, the J call TRBJ2-3; the tabulated D call, TRBD2, remains unverified against the DNA. Counting both end residues, the CDR3 totals 16 amino acids. In germline, CDR1 is MNHEY, CDR2 SMNVEV (reference sequence). CDR3 sequence reads: CASSPTRGVSTDAQDL.

This clonotype was detected once. At one boundary the junction diverges from the germline segment, which might be a read error. The CDR3 bases are TGTGCCTGCAGGGAGCGGGGGGGTTCTGACACAGATACGCAGTACTTT. As protein: CACRERGGSDTDTQYF. The chain combines TRBV25-1 with TRBJ2-3; 10 bases are shared with TRBD2. This CDR3 has 16 amino acids. Germline lookup yields CDR1 MGHDK and CDR2 SYGVNS.

This chain links TRBV6-1 with TRBJ2-1; 7 bases match TRBD2. The CDR3 has 14 residues. V trimming: 6 bases; J trimming: 3 bases; junction bases outside the gene matches: 5. Looked up from germline, CDR1 is MNHNS and CDR2 is SASEGT. CDR3 in DNA: TGTGCCAGCAGCGGCGGGAGAATCTACAATGAGCAGTTCTTC. It encodes CASSGGRIYNEQFF.

This rearrangement joins TRBV20-1 to TRBJ2-3; D gene ambiguous. V gave up 0 bases and J gave up 4 bases, with 14 bases separating them. The CDR3 is 15 amino acids. Germline V CDR1 and CDR2: DFQATT, SNEGSKA (reference sequence). DNA of the CDR3: TGCAGTGCTAGAGATCCTCAGTGGATCCCAGATACGCAGTATTTT. Protein: CSARDPQWIPDTQYF.

In this sample, this clonotype turned up a few times. The chain combines TRBV27 with TRBJ2-1; 10 bases match TRBD1. The V gene end was trimmed by 3 bases and the J gene end by 7 bases; junction bases not matched to a gene: 6. In germline, CDR1 is MNHEY, CDR2 SMNVEV (reference sequence). The length of the CDR3 is 15 residues. CDR3 coding DNA: TGTGCCAGCAGTTTGCCGGGACAGGGGCGAAATGAGCAGTTCTTC. It codes for CASSLPGQGRNEQFF.

Comment on this clonotype: A much more abundant neighbour one base away suggests this may be a read error. CDR3 amino acids: CASSEGQQETQFF. In DNA, the CDR3 is TGCGCCAGCAGTGAGGGACAGCAAGAGACCCAGTTCTTC. The chain recombines TRBV10-1 with TRBJ2-1, with TRBD1 as a possible D gene (6 bases). There are 13 residues in the CDR3. Germline CDR1 and CDR2: WNHNN and SYGVQD (reference sequence). Deletions cut 2 bases from V and 13 bases from J, with 15 bases between.